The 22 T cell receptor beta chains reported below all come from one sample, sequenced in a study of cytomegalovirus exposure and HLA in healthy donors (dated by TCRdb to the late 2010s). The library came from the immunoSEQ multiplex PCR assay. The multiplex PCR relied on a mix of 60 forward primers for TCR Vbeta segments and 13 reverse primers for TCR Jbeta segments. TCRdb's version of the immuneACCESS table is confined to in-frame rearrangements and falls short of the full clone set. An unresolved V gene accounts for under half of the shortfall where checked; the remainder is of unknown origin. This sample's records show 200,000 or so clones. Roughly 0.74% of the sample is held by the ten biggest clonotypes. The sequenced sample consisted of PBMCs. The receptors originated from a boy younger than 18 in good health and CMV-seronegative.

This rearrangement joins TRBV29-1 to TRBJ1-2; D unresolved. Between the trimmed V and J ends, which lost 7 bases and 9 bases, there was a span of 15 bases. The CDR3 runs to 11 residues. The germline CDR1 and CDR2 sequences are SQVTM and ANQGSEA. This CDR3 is CSADDGYRYTF. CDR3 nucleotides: TGCAGCGCCGACGACGGGTACCGCTACACCTTC.

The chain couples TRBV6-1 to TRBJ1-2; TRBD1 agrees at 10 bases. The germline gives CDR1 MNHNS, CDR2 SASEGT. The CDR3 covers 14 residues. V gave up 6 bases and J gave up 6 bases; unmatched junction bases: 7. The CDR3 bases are TGTGCCAGCAGCCAACTCGACAGGGGGCATGGCTACACCTTC. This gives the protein CASSQLDRGHGYTF.

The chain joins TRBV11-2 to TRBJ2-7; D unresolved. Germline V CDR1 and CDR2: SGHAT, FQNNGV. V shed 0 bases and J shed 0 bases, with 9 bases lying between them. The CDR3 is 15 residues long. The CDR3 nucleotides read TGTGCCAGCAGCTTAGAGGCGGTTCCCTCCTACGAGCAGTACTTC. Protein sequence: CASSLEAVPSYEQYF.

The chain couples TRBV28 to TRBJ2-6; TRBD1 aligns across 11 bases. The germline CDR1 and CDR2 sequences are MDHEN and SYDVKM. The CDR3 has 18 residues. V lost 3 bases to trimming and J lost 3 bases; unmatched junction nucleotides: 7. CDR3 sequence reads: CASSFIGQGASGANVLTF. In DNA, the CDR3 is TGTGCCAGCAGTTTTATAGGACAGGGGGCTAGTGGGGCCAACGTCCTGACTTTC.

CDR3 region: CASSTITVNTEAFF. CDR3 bases: TGTGCCAGCAGCACAATAACAGTGAACACTGAAGCTTTCTTT. The chain links TRBV6-1 to TRBJ1-1; D call uncertain. The germline CDR1 and CDR2 sequences are MNHNS and SASEGT. The CDR3 is 14 amino acids. Trimming left V 6 bases short and J 0 bases short, with 11 bases between.

Here the CDR3 reads CSVESLSGETQYF. CDR3 bases: TGCAGCGTTGAGAGCCTTTCAGGGGAGACCCAGTACTTC. This chain uses TRBV29-1 with TRBJ2-5; a weak D match, TRBD1 (5 bases). The CDR3 totals 13 residues. CDR1 is SQVTM, CDR2 ANQGSEA, per germline. Trimming took 3 bases from V and 5 from J, leaving 13 bases between them.

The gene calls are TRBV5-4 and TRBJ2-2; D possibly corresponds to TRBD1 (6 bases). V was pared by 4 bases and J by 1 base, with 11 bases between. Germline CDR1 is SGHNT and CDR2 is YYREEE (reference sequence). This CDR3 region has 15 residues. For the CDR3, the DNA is TGTGCCAGCAGCGGTCGACAGGTGAACACCGGGGAGCTGTTTTTT. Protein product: CASSGRQVNTGELFF.

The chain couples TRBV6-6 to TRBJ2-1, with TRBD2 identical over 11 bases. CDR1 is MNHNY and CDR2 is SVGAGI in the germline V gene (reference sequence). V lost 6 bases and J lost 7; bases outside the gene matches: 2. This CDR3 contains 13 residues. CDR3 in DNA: TGTGCCAGCAGGGGACTAGCGGAAAATGAGCAGTTCTTC. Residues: CASRGLAENEQFF.

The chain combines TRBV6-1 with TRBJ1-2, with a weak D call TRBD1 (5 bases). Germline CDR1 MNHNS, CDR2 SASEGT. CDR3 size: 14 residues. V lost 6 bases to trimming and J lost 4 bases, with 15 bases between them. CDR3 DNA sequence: TGTGCCAGCAGGGGGGGGTTGGGGACCTATGGCTACACCTTC. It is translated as CASRGGLGTYGYTF.

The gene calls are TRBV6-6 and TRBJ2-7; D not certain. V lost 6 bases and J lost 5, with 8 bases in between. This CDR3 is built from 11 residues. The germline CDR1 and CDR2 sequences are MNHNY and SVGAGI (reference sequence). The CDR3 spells CASSHGNEQYF. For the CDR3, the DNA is TGTGCCAGCAGCCACGGTAACGAGCAGTACTTC.

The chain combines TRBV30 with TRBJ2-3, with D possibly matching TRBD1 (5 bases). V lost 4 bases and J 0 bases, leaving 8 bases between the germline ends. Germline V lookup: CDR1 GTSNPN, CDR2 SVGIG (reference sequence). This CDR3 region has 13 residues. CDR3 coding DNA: TGTGCCTGGACCTACAGGAGCACAGATACGCAGTATTTT. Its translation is CAWTYRSTDTQYF.

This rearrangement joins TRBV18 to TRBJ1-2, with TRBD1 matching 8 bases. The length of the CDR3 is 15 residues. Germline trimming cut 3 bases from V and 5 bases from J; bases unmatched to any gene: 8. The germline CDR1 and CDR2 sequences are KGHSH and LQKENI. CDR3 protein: CASSPGQGAGYGYTF. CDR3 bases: TGTGCCAGCTCACCTGGACAGGGAGCGGGGTATGGCTACACCTTC.

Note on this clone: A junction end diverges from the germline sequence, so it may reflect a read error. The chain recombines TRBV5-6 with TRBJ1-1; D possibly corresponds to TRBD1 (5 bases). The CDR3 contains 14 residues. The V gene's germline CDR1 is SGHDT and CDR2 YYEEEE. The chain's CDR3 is CASSLGPGRTEAFF. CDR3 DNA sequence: TGTGCCAGCAGTTTGGGGCCAGGCAGGACTGAAGCTTTCTTT.

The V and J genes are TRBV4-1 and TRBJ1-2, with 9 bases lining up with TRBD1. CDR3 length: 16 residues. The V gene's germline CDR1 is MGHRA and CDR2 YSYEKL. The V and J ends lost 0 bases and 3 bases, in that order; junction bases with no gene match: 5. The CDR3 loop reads CASSQEGTGFYYGYTF. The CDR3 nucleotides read TGCGCCAGCAGCCAAGAAGGGACAGGGTTTTACTATGGCTACACCTTC.

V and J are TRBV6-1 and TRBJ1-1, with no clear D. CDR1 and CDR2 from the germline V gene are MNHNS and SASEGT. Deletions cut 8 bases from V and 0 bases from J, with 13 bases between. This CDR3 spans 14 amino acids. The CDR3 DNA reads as TGTGCCAGCGACACAGCACTCATGAACACTGAAGCTTTCTTT. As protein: CASDTALMNTEAFF.

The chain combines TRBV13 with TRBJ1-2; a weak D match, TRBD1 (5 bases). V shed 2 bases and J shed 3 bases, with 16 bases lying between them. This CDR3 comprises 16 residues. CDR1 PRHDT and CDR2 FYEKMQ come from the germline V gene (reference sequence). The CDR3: CASSLFGGISDYGYTF. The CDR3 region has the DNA TGTGCCAGCAGCTTATTTGGGGGGATCTCTGACTATGGCTACACCTTC.

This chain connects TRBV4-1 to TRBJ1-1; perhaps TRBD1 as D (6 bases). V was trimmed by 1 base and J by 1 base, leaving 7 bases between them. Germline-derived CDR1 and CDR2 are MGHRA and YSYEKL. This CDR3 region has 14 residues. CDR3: CASSQVGANTEAFF. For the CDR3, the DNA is TGCGCCAGCAGCCAAGTGGGGGCGAACACTGAAGCTTTCTTT.

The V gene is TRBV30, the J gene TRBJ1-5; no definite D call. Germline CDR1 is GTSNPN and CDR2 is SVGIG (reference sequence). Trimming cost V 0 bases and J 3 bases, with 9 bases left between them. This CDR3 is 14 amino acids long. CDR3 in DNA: TGTGCCTGGAGTGTCTCGGGGTTCAATCAGCCCCAGCATTTT. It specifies CAWSVSGFNQPQHF.

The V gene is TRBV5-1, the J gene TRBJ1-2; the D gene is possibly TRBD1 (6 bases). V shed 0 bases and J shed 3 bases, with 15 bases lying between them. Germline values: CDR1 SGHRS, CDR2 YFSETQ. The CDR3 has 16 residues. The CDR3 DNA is TGCGCCAGCAGCTTGGATTCCTCGACAGGCTACTATGGCTACACCTTC. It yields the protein CASSLDSSTGYYGYTF.

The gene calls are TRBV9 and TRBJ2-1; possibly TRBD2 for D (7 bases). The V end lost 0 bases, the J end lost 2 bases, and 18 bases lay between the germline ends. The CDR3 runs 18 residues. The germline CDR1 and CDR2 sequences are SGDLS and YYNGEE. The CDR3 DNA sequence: TGTGCCAGCAGCGTAGGTTTAGGTGGAGGGGGGGCCTACAATGAGCAGTTCTTC. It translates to CASSVGLGGGGAYNEQFF.

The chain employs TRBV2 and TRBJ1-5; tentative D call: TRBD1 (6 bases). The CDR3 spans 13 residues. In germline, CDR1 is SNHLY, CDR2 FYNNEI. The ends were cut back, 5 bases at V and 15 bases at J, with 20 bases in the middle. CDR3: CASSPNREGHWHF. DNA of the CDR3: TGTGCCAGCAGTCCCAACAGGGAGGGACATTGGCATTTT.

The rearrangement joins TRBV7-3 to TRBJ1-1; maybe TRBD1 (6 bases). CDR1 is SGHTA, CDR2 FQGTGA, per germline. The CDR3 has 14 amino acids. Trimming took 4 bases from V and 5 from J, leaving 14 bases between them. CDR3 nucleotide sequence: TGTGCCAGCAGCTCACGCCCAGGGGAGACTGAAGCTTTCTTT. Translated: CASSSRPGETEAFF.